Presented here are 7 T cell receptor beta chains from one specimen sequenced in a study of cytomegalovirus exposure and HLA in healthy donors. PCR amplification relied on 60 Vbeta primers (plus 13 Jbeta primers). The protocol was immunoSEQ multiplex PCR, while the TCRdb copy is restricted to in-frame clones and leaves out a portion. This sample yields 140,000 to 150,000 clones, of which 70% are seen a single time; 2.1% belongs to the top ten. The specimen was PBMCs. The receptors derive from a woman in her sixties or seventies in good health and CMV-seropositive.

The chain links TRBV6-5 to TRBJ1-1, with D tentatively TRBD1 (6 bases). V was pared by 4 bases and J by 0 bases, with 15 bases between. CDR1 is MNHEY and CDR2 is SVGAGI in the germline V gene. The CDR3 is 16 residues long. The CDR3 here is CASSSREGGMNTEAFF. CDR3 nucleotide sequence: TGTGCCAGCAGTTCCCGGGAGGGGGGGATGAACACTGAAGCTTTCTTT.

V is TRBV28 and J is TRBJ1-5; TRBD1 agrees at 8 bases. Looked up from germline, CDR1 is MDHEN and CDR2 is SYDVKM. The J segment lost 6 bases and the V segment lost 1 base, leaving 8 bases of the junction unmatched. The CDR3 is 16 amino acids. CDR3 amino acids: CASSLFGGQEGQPQHF. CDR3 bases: TGTGCCAGCAGTTTATTTGGGGGACAGGAGGGTCAGCCCCAGCATTTT.

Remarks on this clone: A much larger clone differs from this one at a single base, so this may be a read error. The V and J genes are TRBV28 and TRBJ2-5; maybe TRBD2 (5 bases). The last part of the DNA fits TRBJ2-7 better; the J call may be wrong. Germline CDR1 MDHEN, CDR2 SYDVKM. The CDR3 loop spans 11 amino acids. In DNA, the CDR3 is TGTGCCAGCAGTGGACTCTACGAGCAGTACTTC. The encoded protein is CASSGLYEQYF.

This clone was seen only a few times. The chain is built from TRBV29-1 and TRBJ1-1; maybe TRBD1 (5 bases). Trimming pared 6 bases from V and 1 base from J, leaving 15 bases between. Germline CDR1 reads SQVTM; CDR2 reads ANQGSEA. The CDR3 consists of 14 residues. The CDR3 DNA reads TGCAGCGTAGGGGAGGGCTTGAGGAACACTGAAGCTTTCTTT. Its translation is CSVGEGLRNTEAFF.

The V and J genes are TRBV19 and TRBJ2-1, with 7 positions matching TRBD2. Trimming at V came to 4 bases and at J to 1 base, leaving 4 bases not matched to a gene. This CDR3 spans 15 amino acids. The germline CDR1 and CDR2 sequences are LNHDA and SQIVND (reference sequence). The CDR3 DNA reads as TGTGCCAGTAGTACCTCTAGCGGATCCTACAATGAGCAGTTCTTC. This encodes CASSTSSGSYNEQFF.

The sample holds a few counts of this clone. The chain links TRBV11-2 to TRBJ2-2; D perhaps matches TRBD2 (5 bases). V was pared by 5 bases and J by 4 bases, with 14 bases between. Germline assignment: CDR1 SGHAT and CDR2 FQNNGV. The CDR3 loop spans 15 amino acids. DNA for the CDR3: TGTGCCAGCAGCCCAGACGGGATTCCCACCGGGGAGCTGTTTTTT. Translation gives CASSPDGIPTGELFF.

The chain's CDR3 is CASSPSSGRVYEQYF. CDR3 nucleotide sequence: TGTGCCAGCAGCCCTTCTAGCGGGAGGGTCTACGAGCAGTACTTC. V gene TRBV9 combines with J gene TRBJ2-7; 12 bases align to TRBD2. CDR3 length equals 15 residues. Germline V CDR1 and CDR2: SGDLS, YYNGEE. J was trimmed by 3 bases and V by 4 bases; bases with no gene match: 5.